The clone carrying this TCR beta chain has ten or more counts. The TCRbeta library was prepared with unique molecular identifiers. Each CDR3 protein is one row after TCRdb ran MiXCR on the PCR reads. Among some 240,000 distinct CDR3 sequences, 9.7% were seen once, and the ten largest hold approximately 4.7%. This sample is drawn from a study of T-cell reconstitution after alpha-beta-depleted transplantation in children. V gave up 7 bases and J gave up 4 bases, with 14 bases separating them. Germline lookup yields CDR1 ENHRY and CDR2 SYGVKD. This CDR3 region has 13 residues. The chain employs TRBV10-3 and TRBJ2-7; TRBD2 is a possible D gene (6 bases). Sequences were derived from PBMCs from the stem cell graft donor, sampled from the stem cell graft. The TCR was taken from a human donor who donated a stem cell graft to a child with SCID. For the CDR3, the DNA is TGTGCCATCAAGGGGACTGGAGAATACGAGCAGTACTTC. Its protein is CAIKGTGEYEQYF.